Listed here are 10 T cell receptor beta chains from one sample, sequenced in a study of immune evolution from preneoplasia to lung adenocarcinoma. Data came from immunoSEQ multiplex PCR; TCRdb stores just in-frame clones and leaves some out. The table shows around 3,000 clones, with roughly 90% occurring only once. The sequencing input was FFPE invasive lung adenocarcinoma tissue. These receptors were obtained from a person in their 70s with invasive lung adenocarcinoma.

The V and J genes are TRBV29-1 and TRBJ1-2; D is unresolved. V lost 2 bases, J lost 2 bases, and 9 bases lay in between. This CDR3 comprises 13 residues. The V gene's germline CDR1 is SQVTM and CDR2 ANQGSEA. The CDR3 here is CSVERAENYGYTF. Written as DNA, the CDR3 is TGCAGCGTTGAAAGGGCAGAAAACTATGGCTACACCTTC.

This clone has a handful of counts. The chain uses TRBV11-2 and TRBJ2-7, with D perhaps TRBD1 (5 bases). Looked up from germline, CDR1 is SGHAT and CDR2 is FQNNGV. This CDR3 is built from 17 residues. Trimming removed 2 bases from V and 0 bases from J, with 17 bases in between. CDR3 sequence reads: CASSLRPGPQISYEQYF. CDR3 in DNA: TGTGCCAGCAGCTTAAGGCCAGGGCCTCAAATCTCCTACGAGCAGTACTTC. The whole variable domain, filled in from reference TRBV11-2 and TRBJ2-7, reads EAGVAQSPRYKIIEKRQSVAFWCNPISGHATLYWYQQILGQGPKLLIQFQNNGVVDDSQLPKDRFSAERLKGVDSTLKIQPAKLEDSAVYLCASSLRPGPQISYEQYFGPGTRLTVT.

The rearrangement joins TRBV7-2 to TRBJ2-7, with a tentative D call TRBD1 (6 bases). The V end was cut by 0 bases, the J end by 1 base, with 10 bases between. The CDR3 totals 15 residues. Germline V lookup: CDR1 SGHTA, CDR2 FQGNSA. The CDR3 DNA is TGTGCCAGCAGCTTAGCGCTGGGGACATCCTACGAGCAGTACTTC. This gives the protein CASSLALGTSYEQYF.

The CDR3 DNA sequence: TGTGCCAGCAGCTTACAGGGGGCCACAGATACGCAGTATTTT. This translates into CASSLQGATDTQYF. The rearrangement uses TRBV5-6 and TRBJ2-3; 9 nucleotides agree with TRBD1. The V gene end was trimmed by 2 bases and the J gene end by 2 bases; junction bases not matched to a gene: 0. CDR1 is SGHDT and CDR2 is YYEEEE in the germline V gene. This CDR3 spans 14 amino acids.

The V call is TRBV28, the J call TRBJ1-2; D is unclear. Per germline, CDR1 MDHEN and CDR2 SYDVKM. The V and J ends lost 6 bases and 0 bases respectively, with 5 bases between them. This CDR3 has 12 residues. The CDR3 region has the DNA TGTGCCAGCAGGGCTACTAACTATGGCTACACCTTC. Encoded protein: CASRATNYGYTF.

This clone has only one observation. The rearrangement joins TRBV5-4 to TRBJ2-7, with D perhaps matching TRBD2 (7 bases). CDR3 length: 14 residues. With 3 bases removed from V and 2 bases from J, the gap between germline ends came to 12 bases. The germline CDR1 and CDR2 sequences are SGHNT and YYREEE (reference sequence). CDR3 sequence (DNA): TGTGCCAGCAGCTCACGCGGGGGCACCTACGAGCAGTACTTC. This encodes CASSSRGGTYEQYF.

The CDR3 sequence is CASGDPRGEGKLFF. CDR3 nucleotide sequence: TGTGCCAGCGGGGACCCTAGGGGCGAGGGAAAACTGTTTTTT. The V call is TRBV2, the J call TRBJ1-4; possible D gene TRBD1, 5 bases. The germline V gene has CDR1 SNHLY and CDR2 FYNNEI. CDR3 size: 14 residues. V was shortened by 8 bases and J by 10 bases, with 20 bases between the two germline ends.

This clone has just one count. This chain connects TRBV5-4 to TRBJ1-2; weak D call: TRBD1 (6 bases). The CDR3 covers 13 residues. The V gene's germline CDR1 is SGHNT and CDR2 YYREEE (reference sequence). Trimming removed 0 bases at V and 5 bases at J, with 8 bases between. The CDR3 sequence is CASSLEGVYGYTF. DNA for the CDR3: TGTGCCAGCAGCTTGGAGGGGGTTTATGGCTACACCTTC. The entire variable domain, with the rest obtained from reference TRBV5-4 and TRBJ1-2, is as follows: ETGVTQSPTHLIKTRGQQVTLRCSSQSGHNTVSWYQQALGQGPQFIFQYYREEENGRGNFPPRFSGLQFPNYSSELNVNALELDDSALYLCASSLEGVYGYTFGSGTRLTVV.

This chain's CDR3 is CASSLTGEQYF. The CDR3 bases are TGTGCCAGCAGCTTAACCGGGGAGCAGTACTTC. The J gene is TRBJ2-7, the V gene TRBV7-2; no firm D call. The germline gives CDR1 SGHTA, CDR2 FQGNSA. The V and J ends lost 2 bases and 7 bases respectively, with 6 bases between them. CDR3 length: 11 residues.

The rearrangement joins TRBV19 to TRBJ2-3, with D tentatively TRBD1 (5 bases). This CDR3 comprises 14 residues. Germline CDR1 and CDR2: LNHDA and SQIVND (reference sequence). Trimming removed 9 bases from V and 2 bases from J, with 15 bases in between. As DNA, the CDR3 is TGTGCCAGCTCTCGACAGATATACACAGATACGCAGTATTTT. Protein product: CASSRQIYTDTQYF.